The 29 T cell receptor beta chains below come from one sample, sequenced in a study of glioma-infiltrating T cells. The iRepertoire nested amplicon-rescue multiplex PCR amplified TCR alpha and beta CDR3s from RNA. One entry per CDR3 protein, called by TCRdb with MiXCR from the multiplex PCR reads. The sample carries approximately 120,000 distinct CDR3 sequences, roughly 24% recorded once. Material: glioma tissue, nonneoplastic brain tissue, or PBMCs (not recorded which). These receptors originate from a human donor with low-grade glioma or glioblastoma, undergoing nonglioma brain surgery, or in good health (not recorded which).

This clonotype was counted at least ten times. The chain carries TRBV4-1 and TRBJ2-2; no firm D call. The CDR3 spans 15 residues. Germline V CDR1 and CDR2: MGHRA, YSYEKL. V dropped 0 bases and J dropped 4 bases, with 9 bases sitting between them. As DNA, the CDR3 is TGCGCCAGCAGCCAAGATCCACAAATCACCGGGGAGCTGTTTTTT. Translated: CASSQDPQITGELFF.

This clonotype showed up many times. V usage is TRBV19 and J usage is TRBJ2-7; a weak D match, TRBD2 (6 bases). CDR1 LNHDA and CDR2 SQIVND come from the germline V gene (reference sequence). The CDR3 loop spans 15 amino acids. Trimming stripped 4 bases from V and 7 bases from J, with 20 bases between. CDR3 residues: CASSNRDWKETEQYF. The DNA of the CDR3 is TGTGCCAGTAGTAATAGGGACTGGAAAGAGACTGAGCAGTACTTC.

This clonotype showed up many times. The rearrangement links TRBV6-1 to TRBJ2-7, with D uncertain. Per germline, CDR1 MNHNS and CDR2 SASEGT. Trimming left V 3 bases short and J 3 bases short, with 9 bases between. The CDR3 extends over 13 amino acids. For the CDR3, the DNA is TGTGCCAGCAGTGACTCTAGTTTCTACGAGCAGTACTTC. Protein: CASSDSSFYEQYF.

V and J are TRBV4-2 and TRBJ2-2; 12 nucleotides line up with TRBD2. V lost 4 bases to trimming and J lost 0 bases; unmatched junction nucleotides: 9. The CDR3 runs 19 residues. Germline CDR1 is LGHNA and CDR2 is YNFKEQ. The CDR3 spells CASSRQLAGGDSNTGELFF. Written as DNA, the CDR3 is TGTGCCAGCAGCCGACAACTAGCGGGAGGCGATTCGAACACCGGGGAGCTGTTTTTT.

This chain connects TRBV2 to TRBJ2-5, with 8 bases lining up with TRBD2. The V gene end was trimmed by 7 bases and the J gene end by 5 bases; junction bases not matched to a gene: 12. This CDR3 is built from 15 residues. Germline V gene lookup returns CDR1 SNHLY and CDR2 FYNNEI. The CDR3 DNA follows: TGTGCCAGCACCCTCCCGGGGGGGATCATGGAGACCCAGTACTTC. This sequence encodes CASTLPGGIMETQYF.

This clonotype was counted only a few times. This chain links TRBV20-1 with TRBJ1-1; TRBD1 agrees at 9 bases. Germline loops: CDR1 DFQATT, CDR2 SNEGSKA (reference sequence). Trimming cost V 4 bases and J 5 bases; bases outside gene matches: 5. The CDR3 loop spans 13 amino acids. CDR3 loop: CSATTGGWTEAFF. In DNA, the CDR3 is TGCAGTGCTACAACAGGGGGCTGGACTGAAGCTTTCTTT.

The rearrangement uses TRBV24-1 and TRBJ2-2; maybe TRBD1 (6 bases). Trimming removed 1 base from V and 8 bases from J, with 22 bases in between. Germline V gives CDR1 KGHDR, CDR2 SFDVKD. This CDR3 comprises 18 residues. The CDR3 here is CATSDFADRILYKGELFF. The CDR3 DNA sequence: TGTGCCACCAGTGATTTCGCAGACAGGATTCTATACAAAGGGGAGCTGTTTTTT.

This clonotype has a count of ten or more. The J gene is TRBJ2-7, the V gene TRBV7-2; D call uncertain. There are 16 residues in the CDR3. Trimming left V 1 base short and J 2 bases short, with 15 bases between. CDR1 and CDR2 (germline): SGHTA, FQGNSA. This CDR3 reads CASSLGFRVGTYEQYF. CDR3 DNA sequence: TGTGCCAGCAGCTTAGGTTTTAGAGTGGGAACCTACGAGCAGTACTTC.

Only one count was recorded for this clonotype. Given a much more abundant clone one base away, this may be a read error. The V call is TRBV6-2 or TRBV6-3, the J call TRBJ2-7, with a possible D match to TRBD2 (5 bases). This CDR3 is built from 16 residues. CDR1 and CDR2 (germline): MNHEY, SVGEGT. V lost 7 bases to trimming and J lost 3 bases, with 22 bases between them. This CDR3 is CASIVPREGGSYEQYF. The DNA for the CDR3 is TGTGCCAGCATTGTCCCCCGGGAAGGCGGCAGCTACGAGCAGTACTTC.

This clonotype was counted at least ten times. The genes are TRBV6-1 and TRBJ2-3; D may match TRBD1 or TRBD2 (5 bases each). V was cut by 7 bases and J by 5 bases, with 19 bases left in between. Germline CDR1 and CDR2: MNHNS and SASEGT. The CDR3 covers 15 residues. The CDR3 DNA follows: TGTGCCAGCACCGTGTTCCGGGGCGGATTAGATACGCAGTATTTT. It specifies CASTVFRGGLDTQYF.

A note on this clonotype: The germline gene is not matched at one end of the junction; a read error may be the cause. This chain connects TRBV27 to TRBJ2-3; perhaps TRBD1 as D (6 bases). The CDR3 length is 13 residues. Looked up from germline, CDR1 is MNHEY and CDR2 is SMNVEV (reference sequence). The DNA of the CDR3 is TGTGCCAGCAACAACAGGGACACAGATACGCAGTGTTTT. Residues: CASNNRDTDTQCF.

This clonotype was counted many times. The chain joins TRBV4-1 to TRBJ1-5; D not certain. V was shortened by 0 bases and J by 0 bases, with 9 bases between the two germline ends. CDR1 is MGHRA, CDR2 YSYEKL, per germline. The CDR3 runs 16 residues. The chain's CDR3 is CASSQDPGDSNQPQHF. CDR3 DNA: TGCGCCAGCAGCCAAGATCCCGGGGATAGCAATCAGCCCCAGCATTTT.

This clonotype occurred many times. This chain joins TRBV6-2 or TRBV6-3 and TRBJ2-1; D unclear. V gave up 4 bases and J gave up 10 bases, with 17 bases separating them. The germline V gene encodes CDR1 MNHEY and CDR2 SVGEGT. The CDR3 loop spans 14 amino acids. The CDR3 DNA sequence: TGTGCCAGCAGTTGGGCAGAAGGAGCGAGAGAGCAGTTCTTC. Translated, it gives CASSWAEGAREQFF.

Turning to this clonotype: This may come from a read error, since a much larger clone is one base off. The rearrangement uses TRBV7-3 and TRBJ2-1; 9 bases line up with TRBD2. Trimming cost V 5 bases and J 5 bases; bases outside gene matches: 4. Looked up from germline, CDR1 is SGHTA and CDR2 is FQGTGA. The CDR3 runs to 14 residues. This CDR3 reads CASSVAGVNNEQFF. The CDR3 DNA sequence: TGTGCCAGCAGCGTAGCGGGAGTTAACAATGAGCAGTTCTTC.

The sample holds many counts of this clonotype. A much larger clone is a single base away; this may be a read error. The chain links TRBV6-1 to TRBJ2-3; maybe TRBD2 (5 bases). The CDR3 covers 14 residues. V dropped 6 bases and J dropped 2 bases, with 12 bases sitting between them. From germline, CDR1 is MNHNS and CDR2 SASEGT. CDR3 loop: CASSSLDFTDTQYF. The CDR3 DNA is TGTGCCAGCAGCAGCCTGGACTTCACAGATACGCAGTATTTT.

This clonotype was observed at least ten times. This chain links TRBV28 with TRBJ2-2; D is possibly TRBD1 or TRBD2 (5 bases each). V was pared by 6 bases and J by 7 bases, with 15 bases between. Germline lookup yields CDR1 MDHEN and CDR2 SYDVKM. The CDR3 is 14 residues long. DNA of the CDR3: TGTGCCAGCAGATGGGGGATTAATAACGGGGAGCTGTTTTTT. Translated: CASRWGINNGELFF. The full variable domain, completed using reference TRBV28 and TRBJ2-2, is DVKVTQSSRYLVKRTGEKVFLECVQDMDHENMFWYRQDPGLGLRLIYFSYDVKMKEKGDIPEGYSVSREKKERFSLILESASTNQTSMYLCASRWGINNGELFFGEGSRLTVL.

The chain uses TRBV4-1 and TRBJ2-5; 7 bases agree with TRBD1. The germline V gene has CDR1 MGHRA and CDR2 YSYEKL. The CDR3 length is 17 residues. J lost 0 bases, V lost 5 bases, and 12 bases had no gene match. The CDR3 DNA reads as TGCGCCAGCAGCGATGGGACAGACAGATTTTACCAAGAGACCCAGTACTTC. Residues: CASSDGTDRFYQETQYF.

This clonotype was counted many times. This chain joins TRBV27 and TRBJ1-3; maybe TRBD1 (6 bases). V lost 5 bases, J lost 0 bases, and 17 bases lay in between. The CDR3 extends over 17 amino acids. Germline V lookup: CDR1 MNHEY, CDR2 SMNVEV (reference sequence). CDR3 region: CASSPLWDNNSGNTIYF. CDR3 coding DNA: TGTGCCAGCAGTCCCTTATGGGACAACAACTCTGGAAACACCATATATTTT.

This clonotype was detected many times. The J gene is TRBJ2-5, the V gene TRBV6-6, with D perhaps matching TRBD2 (5 bases). The V and J ends lost 2 bases and 0 bases respectively, with 7 bases between them. The CDR3 totals 14 residues. Germline values: CDR1 MNHNY, CDR2 SVGAGI (reference sequence). CDR3 loop: CASSYRADQETQYF. CDR3 nucleotides: TGTGCCAGCAGTTACAGAGCGGACCAAGAGACCCAGTACTTC.

This chain links TRBV12-3 or TRBV12-4 with TRBJ2-2; possibly TRBD2 for D (6 bases). CDR3 length: 14 residues. V was clipped by 5 bases and J by 7 bases, with 14 bases between them. The DNA for the CDR3 is TGTGCCAGCAGTCCGGGACTTGACAACGGGGAGCTGTTTTTT. The encoded protein is CASSPGLDNGELFF.

This clonotype was detected a few times. The chain joins TRBV9 to TRBJ2-3; 7 bases are shared with TRBD2. Germline CDR1 SGDLS, CDR2 YYNGEE. The CDR3 has 15 residues. J lost 3 bases, V lost 0 bases, and 4 bases had no gene match. The CDR3 nucleotides are TGTGCCAGCAGCGTAGGCGCGGGAGCGACAGATACGCAGTATTTT. This encodes CASSVGAGATDTQYF. Full variable domain (rest looked up from reference TRBV9 and TRBJ2-3): DSGVTQTPKHLITATGQRVTLRCSPRSGDLSVYWYQQSLDQGLQFLIQYYNGEERAKGNILERFSAQQFPDLHSELNLSSLELGDSALYFCASSVGAGATDTQYFGPGTRLTVL.

This clonotype was detected ten times or more. V usage is TRBV7-3 and J usage is TRBJ2-5, with D possibly TRBD1 on 6 matching bases. Germline lookup yields CDR1 SGHTA and CDR2 FQGTGA. This CDR3 is built from 15 residues. Deletions cut 2 bases from V and 0 bases from J, with 10 bases between. The CDR3 here is CASSLLGADQETQYF. The DNA for the CDR3 is TGTGCCAGCAGCTTATTGGGGGCCGACCAAGAGACCCAGTACTTC.

This clonotype was observed at least ten times. The gene calls are TRBV20-1 and TRBJ1-2, with 7 bases matching TRBD1. The V and J ends lost 1 base and 1 base, in that order; junction bases with no gene match: 3. The germline CDR1 and CDR2 sequences are DFQATT and SNEGSKA (reference sequence). This CDR3 comprises 14 residues. Here the CDR3 DNA reads TGCAGTGCTAGAGGGGGACAGATTAACTATGGCTACACCTTC. Translation: CSARGGQINYGYTF.

In its sample, this clonotype was seen many times. Here the CDR3 reads CASSYPTGTSGTVSYNEQFF. For the CDR3, the DNA is TGTGCCAGCAGTTATCCCACCGGGACTAGCGGGACTGTGTCCTACAATGAGCAGTTCTTC. The chain recombines TRBV6-1 with TRBJ2-1; the match to TRBD2 covers 13 bases. Germline loops: CDR1 MNHNS, CDR2 SASEGT. The CDR3 contains 20 residues. Trimming took 5 bases from V and 1 from J; bases not matched to a gene: 14.

This clonotype was recorded many times. The J gene is TRBJ1-2, the V gene TRBV6-1; tentatively, D is TRBD1 (5 bases). Deletions cut 7 bases from V and 1 base from J, with 7 bases between. Germline-derived CDR1 and CDR2 are MNHNS and SASEGT. The length of the CDR3 is 12 residues. CDR3 sequence (DNA): TGTGCCAGCAAGACAGTTAACTATGGCTACACCTTC. This sequence encodes CASKTVNYGYTF.

To note about this clonotype: A much more abundant neighbour one base away suggests this may be a read error. This chain uses TRBV14 with TRBJ1-1; D unclear. The V end lost 0 bases, the J end lost 3 bases, and 11 bases lay between the germline ends. CDR3 length: 15 amino acids. Germline V CDR1 and CDR2: SGHDN, FVKESK. The CDR3 bases are TGTGCCAGCAGCCAAGAGCGGGTTTGCGACACTGAAGCTTTCTTT. Translating it yields CASSQERVCDTEAFF.

The rearrangement joins TRBV5-4 to TRBJ2-7; TRBD1 agrees at 8 bases. This CDR3 contains 13 residues. With 1 base clipped from V and 6 bases from J, the junction kept 3 bases outside the gene matches. Germline loops: CDR1 SGHNT, CDR2 YYREEE (reference sequence). This CDR3 reads CASSLQGAREQYF. The CDR3 nucleotides read TGTGCCAGCAGCTTGCAGGGGGCTCGCGAGCAGTACTTC.

The chain joins TRBV5-1 to TRBJ2-7; TRBD1 matches 9 bases. The CDR3 is made up of 16 amino acids. Germline assignment: CDR1 SGHRS and CDR2 YFSETQ. Losses at the gene ends were 5 bases for V and 5 bases for J; bases not matched to a gene: 14. CDR3 loop: CASRHSPSGQGNEQYF. The CDR3 DNA is TGCGCCAGCAGGCACTCACCATCGGGACAGGGCAACGAGCAGTACTTC.

V gene TRBV12-5 combines with J gene TRBJ2-7, with D perhaps TRBD1 or TRBD2 (5 bases each). This CDR3 has 18 residues. Trimming took 1 base from V and 0 from J, leaving 19 bases between them. The germline V gene encodes CDR1 LGHNT and CDR2 FRNRAP. CDR3 coding DNA: TGTGCTAGTGGTTTGGCTGGGGGAGTCCCAACTATCTCCTACGAGCAGTACTTC. The encoded protein is CASGLAGGVPTISYEQYF.